This section outlines one T cell receptor (beta chain) sequence together with its context. Antigen: not known. The CDR3 is made up of 16 amino acids. CDR1 SQVTM and CDR2 ANQGSEA come from the germline V gene. V lost 6 bases to trimming and J lost 1 base, with 21 bases between them. The TCR beta libraries were generated through quantitative 5'-RACE incorporating molecular barcodes. TCRdb fed the 5' RACE reads into MiXCR, producing one record per CDR3 protein. The table shows about 250,000 distinct CDR3 sequences, with 32% occurring only once. This entry is derived from a study of CD8 T cells in ankylosing spondylitis. The study, taken as a whole, reports: Disease-linked clones had a CD8+ phenotype and relatively low frequency in peripheral blood. Reportedly, disease-linked clones are significantly enriched in ankylosing spondylitis patients' matched synovial fluid. Earlier authors reported some of these motif variants in reactive arthritis synovial fluid and blood.

This rearrangement joins TRBV29-1 to TRBJ1-1, with a possible D match to TRBD1 (5 bases). The sequencing sample was made of blood, either unsorted or a sorted T cell fraction (not recorded which). The origin of this receptor is a male donor with ankylosing spondylitis or in good health (not recorded which). CDR3 loop: CSVGRVRDPRNTEAFF. CDR3 nucleotides: TGCAGCGTGGGGAGAGTGAGGGACCCACGGAACACTGAAGCTTTCTTT.